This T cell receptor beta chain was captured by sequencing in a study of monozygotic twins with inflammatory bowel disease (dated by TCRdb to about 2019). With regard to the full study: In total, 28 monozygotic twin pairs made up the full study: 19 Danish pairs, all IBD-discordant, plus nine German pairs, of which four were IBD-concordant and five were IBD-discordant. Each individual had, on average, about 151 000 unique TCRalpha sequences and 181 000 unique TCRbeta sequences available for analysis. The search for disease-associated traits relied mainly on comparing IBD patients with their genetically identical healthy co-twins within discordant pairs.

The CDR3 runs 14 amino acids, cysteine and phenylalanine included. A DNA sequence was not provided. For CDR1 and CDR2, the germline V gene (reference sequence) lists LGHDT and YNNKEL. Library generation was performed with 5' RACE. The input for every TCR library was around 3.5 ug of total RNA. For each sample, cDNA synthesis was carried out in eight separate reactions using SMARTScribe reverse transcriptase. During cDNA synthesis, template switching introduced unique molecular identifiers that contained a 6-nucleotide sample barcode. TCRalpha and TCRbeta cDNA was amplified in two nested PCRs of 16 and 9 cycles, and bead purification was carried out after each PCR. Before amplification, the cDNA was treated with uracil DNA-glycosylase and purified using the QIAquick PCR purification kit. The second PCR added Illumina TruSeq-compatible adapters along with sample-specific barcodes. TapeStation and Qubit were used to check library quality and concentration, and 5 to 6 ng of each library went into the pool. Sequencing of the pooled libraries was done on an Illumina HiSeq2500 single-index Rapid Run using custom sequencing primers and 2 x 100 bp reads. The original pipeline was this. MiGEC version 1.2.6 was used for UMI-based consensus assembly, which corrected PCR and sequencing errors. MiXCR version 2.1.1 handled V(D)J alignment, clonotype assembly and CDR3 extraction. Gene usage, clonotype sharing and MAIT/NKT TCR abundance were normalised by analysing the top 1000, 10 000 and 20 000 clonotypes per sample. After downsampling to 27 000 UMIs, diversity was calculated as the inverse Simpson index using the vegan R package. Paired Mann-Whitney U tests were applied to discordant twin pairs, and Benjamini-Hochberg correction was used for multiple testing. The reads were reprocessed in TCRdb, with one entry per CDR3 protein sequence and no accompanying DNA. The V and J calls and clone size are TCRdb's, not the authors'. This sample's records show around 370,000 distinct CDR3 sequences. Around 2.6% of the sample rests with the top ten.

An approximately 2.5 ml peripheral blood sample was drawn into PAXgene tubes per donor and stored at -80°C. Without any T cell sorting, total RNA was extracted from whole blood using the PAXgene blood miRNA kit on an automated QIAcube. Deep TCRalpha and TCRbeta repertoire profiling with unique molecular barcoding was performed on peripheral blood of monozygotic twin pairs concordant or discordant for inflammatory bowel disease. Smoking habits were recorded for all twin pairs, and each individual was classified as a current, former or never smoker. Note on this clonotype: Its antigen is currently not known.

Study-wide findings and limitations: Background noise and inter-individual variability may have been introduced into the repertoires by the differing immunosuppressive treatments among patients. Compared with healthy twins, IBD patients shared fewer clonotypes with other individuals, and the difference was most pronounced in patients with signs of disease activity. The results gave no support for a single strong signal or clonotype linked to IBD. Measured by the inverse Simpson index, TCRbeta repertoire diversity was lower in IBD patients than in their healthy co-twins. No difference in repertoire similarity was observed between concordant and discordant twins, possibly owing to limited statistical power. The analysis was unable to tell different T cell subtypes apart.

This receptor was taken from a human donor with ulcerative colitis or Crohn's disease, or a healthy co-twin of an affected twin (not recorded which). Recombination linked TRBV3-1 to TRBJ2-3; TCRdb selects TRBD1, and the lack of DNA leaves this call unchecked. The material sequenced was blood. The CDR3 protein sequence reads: CASSQEGRDYTQYF.